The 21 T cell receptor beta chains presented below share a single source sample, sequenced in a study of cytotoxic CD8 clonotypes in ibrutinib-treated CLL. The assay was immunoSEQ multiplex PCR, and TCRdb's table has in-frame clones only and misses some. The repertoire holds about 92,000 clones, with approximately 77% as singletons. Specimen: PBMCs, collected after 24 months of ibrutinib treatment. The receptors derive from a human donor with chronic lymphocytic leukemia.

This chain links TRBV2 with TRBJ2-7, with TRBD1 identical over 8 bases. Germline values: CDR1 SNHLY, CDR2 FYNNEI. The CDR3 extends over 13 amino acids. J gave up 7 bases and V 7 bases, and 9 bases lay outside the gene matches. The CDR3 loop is CASTIARGQEQYF. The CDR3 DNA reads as TGTGCCAGCACCATTGCCAGGGGGCAGGAGCAGTACTTC. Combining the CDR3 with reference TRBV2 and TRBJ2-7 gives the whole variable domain EPEVTQTPSHQVTQMGQEVILRCVPISNHLYFYWYRQILGQKVEFLVSFYNNEISEKSEIFDDQFSVERPDGSNFTLKIRSTKLEDSAMYFCASTIARGQEQYFGPGTRLTVT.

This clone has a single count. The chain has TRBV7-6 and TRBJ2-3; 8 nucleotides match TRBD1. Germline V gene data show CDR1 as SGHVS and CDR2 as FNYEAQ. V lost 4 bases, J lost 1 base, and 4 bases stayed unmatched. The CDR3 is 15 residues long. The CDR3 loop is CASSSGQGGTDTQYF. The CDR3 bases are TGTGCCAGCAGCTCAGGACAGGGCGGCACAGATACGCAGTATTTT. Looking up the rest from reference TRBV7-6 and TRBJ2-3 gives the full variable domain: GAGVSQSPRYKVTKRGQDVALRCDPISGHVSLYWYRQALGQGPEFLTYFNYEAQQDKSGLPNDRFSAERPEGSISTLTIQRTEQRDSAMYRCASSSGQGGTDTQYFGPGTRLTVL.

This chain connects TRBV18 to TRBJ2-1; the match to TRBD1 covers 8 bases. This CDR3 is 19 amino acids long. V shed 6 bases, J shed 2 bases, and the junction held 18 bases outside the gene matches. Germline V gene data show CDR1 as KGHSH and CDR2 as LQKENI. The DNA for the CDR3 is TGTGCCAGCTCCCCTGGCGCTCAACCGGGACAGGTCACCTACAATGAGCAGTTCTTC. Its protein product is CASSPGAQPGQVTYNEQFF. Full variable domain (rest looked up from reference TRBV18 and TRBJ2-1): NAGVMQNPRHLVRRRGQEARLRCSPMKGHSHVYWYRQLPEEGLKFMVYLQKENIIDESGMPKERFSAEFPKEGPSILRIQQVVRGDSAAYFCASSPGAQPGQVTYNEQFFGPGTRLTVL.

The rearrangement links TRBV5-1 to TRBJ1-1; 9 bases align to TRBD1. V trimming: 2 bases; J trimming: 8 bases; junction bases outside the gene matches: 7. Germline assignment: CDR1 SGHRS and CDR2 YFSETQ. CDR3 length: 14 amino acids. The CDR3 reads CASSFQPGQGEAFF. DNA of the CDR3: TGCGCCAGCAGCTTCCAACCGGGACAGGGAGAAGCTTTCTTT. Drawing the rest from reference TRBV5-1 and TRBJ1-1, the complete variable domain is KAGVTQTPRYLIKTRGQQVTLSCSPISGHRSVSWYQQTPGQGLQFLFEYFSETQRNKGNFPGRFSGRQFSNSRSEMNVSTLELGDSALYLCASSFQPGQGEAFFGQGTRLTVV.

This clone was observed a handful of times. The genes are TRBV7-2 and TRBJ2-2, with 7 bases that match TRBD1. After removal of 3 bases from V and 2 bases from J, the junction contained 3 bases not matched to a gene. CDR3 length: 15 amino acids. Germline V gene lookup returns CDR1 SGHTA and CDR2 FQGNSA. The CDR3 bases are TGTGCCAGCAGCTTGGGGACAGCCAACACCGGGGAGCTGTTTTTT. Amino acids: CASSLGTANTGELFF. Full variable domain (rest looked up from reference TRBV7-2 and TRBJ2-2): GAGVSQSPSNKVTEKGKDVELRCDPISGHTALYWYRQSLGQGLEFLIYFQGNSAPDKSGLPSDRFSAERTGGSVSTLTIQRTQQEDSAVYLCASSLGTANTGELFFGEGSRLTVL.

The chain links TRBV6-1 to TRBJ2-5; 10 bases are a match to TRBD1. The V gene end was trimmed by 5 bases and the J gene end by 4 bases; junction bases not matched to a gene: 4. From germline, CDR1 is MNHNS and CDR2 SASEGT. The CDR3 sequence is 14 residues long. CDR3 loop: CASSNDRGRETQYF. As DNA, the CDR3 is TGTGCCAGCAGTAATGACAGGGGGCGAGAGACCCAGTACTTC.

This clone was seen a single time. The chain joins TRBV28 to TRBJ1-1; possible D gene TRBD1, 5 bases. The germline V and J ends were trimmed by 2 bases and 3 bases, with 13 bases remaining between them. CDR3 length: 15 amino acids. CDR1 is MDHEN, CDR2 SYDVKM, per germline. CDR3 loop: CASSLQSTDYTEAFF. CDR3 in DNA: TGTGCCAGCAGTTTACAATCGACAGACTACACTGAAGCTTTCTTT.

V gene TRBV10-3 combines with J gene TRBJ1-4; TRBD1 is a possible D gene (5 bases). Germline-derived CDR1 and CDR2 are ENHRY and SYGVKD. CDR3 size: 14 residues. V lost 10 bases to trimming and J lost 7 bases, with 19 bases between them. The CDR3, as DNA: TGTGCCACCTGCCTGGGTAGGGGTTCTGAAAAACTGTTTTTT. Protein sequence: CATCLGRGSEKLFF.

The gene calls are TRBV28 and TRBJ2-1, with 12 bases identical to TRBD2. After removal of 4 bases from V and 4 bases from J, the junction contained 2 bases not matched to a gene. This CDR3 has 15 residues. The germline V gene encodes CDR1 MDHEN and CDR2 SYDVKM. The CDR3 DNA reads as TGTGCCAGCAGTTGGACTAGCGGGGAATACAATGAGCAGTTCTTC. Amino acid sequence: CASSWTSGEYNEQFF.

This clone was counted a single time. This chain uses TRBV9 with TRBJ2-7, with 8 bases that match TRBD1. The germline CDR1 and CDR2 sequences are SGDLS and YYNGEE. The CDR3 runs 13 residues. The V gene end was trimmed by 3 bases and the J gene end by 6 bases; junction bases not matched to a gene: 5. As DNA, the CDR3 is TGTGCCAGCAGCGACGATACAGGGGGCGAGCAGTACTTC. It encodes CASSDDTGGEQYF.

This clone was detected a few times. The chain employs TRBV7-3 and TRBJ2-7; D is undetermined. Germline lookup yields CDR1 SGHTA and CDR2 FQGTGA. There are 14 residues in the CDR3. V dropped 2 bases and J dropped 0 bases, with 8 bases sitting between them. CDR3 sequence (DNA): TGTGCCAGCAGCTTAGGTCCTAGCTCCTACGAGCAGTACTTC. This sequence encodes CASSLGPSSYEQYF. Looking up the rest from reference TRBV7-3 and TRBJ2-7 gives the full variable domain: GAGVSQTPSNKVTEKGKYVELRCDPISGHTALYWYRQSLGQGPEFLIYFQGTGAADDSGLPNDRFFAVRPEGSVSTLKIQRTERGDSAVYLCASSLGPSSYEQYFGPGTRLTVT.

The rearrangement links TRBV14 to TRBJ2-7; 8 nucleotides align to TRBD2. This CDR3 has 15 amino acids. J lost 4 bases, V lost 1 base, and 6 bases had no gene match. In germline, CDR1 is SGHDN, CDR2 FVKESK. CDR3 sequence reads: CASSQALGRGYEQYF. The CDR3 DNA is TGTGCCAGCAGCCAAGCCCTCGGGAGGGGTTACGAGCAGTACTTC.

The CDR3 loop is CASSFGLGSAFF. CDR3 bases: TGTGCCAGCAGCTTCGGTCTGGGTTCAGCTTTCTTT. The chain combines TRBV11-2 with TRBJ1-1; D is uncertain. The CDR3 runs to 12 residues. V lost 3 bases and J lost 10, with 12 bases in between. Germline CDR1 and CDR2: SGHAT and FQNNGV. Drawing the rest from reference TRBV11-2 and TRBJ1-1, the complete variable domain is EAGVAQSPRYKIIEKRQSVAFWCNPISGHATLYWYQQILGQGPKLLIQFQNNGVVDDSQLPKDRFSAERLKGVDSTLKIQPAKLEDSAVYLCASSFGLGSAFFGQGTRLTVV.

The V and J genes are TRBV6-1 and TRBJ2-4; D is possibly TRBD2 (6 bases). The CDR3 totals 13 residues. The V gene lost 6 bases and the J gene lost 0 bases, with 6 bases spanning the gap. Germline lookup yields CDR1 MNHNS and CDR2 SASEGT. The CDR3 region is CASRGLAKNIQYF. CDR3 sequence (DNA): TGTGCCAGCAGGGGACTAGCCAAAAACATTCAGTACTTC.

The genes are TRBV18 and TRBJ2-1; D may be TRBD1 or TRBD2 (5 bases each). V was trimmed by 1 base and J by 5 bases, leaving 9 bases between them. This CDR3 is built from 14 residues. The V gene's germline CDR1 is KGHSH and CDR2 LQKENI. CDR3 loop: CASSPRLGDNEQFF. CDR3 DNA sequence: TGTGCCAGCTCACCACGGCTGGGGGACAATGAGCAGTTCTTC. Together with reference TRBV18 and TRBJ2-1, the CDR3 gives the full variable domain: NAGVMQNPRHLVRRRGQEARLRCSPMKGHSHVYWYRQLPEEGLKFMVYLQKENIIDESGMPKERFSAEFPKEGPSILRIQQVVRGDSAAYFCASSPRLGDNEQFFGPGTRLTVL.

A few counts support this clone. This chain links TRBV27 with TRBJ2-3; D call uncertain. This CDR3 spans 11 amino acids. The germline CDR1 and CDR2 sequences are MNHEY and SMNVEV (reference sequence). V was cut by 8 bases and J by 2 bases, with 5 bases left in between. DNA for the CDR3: TGTGCCAGCGCGCTCACAGATACGCAGTATTTT. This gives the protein CASALTDTQYF.

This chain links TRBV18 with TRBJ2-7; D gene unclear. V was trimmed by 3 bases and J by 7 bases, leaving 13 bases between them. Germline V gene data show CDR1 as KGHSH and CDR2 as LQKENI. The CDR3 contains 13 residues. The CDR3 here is CASSPLDLREQYF. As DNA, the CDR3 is TGTGCCAGCTCACCCCTAGACCTAAGGGAGCAGTACTTC.

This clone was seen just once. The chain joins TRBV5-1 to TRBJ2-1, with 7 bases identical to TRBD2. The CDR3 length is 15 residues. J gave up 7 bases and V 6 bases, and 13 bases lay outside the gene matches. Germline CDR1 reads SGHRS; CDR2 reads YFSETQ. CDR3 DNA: TGCGCCAGCAACCCATACTCGGGAGGCGGTAATGAGCAGTTCTTC. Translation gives CASNPYSGGGNEQFF.

CDR3 protein: CASSPLDSNTEAFF. The CDR3, as DNA: TGTGCCAGCTCCCCCCTCGACAGTAACACTGAAGCTTTCTTT. The genes are TRBV18 and TRBJ1-1; D may be TRBD1 (5 bases). Germline V CDR1 and CDR2: KGHSH, LQKENI. V gave up 6 bases and J gave up 2 bases, with 13 bases separating them. The CDR3 covers 14 residues. The entire variable domain, with the rest obtained from reference TRBV18 and TRBJ1-1, is as follows: NAGVMQNPRHLVRRRGQEARLRCSPMKGHSHVYWYRQLPEEGLKFMVYLQKENIIDESGMPKERFSAEFPKEGPSILRIQQVVRGDSAAYFCASSPLDSNTEAFFGQGTRLTVV.

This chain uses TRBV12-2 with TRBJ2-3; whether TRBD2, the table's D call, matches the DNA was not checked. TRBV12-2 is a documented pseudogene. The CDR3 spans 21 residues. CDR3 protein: CASRREAYGRGTSGSTDTQYF. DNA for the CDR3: TGTGCAAGTCGCCGCGAGGCATACGGGCGCGGCACTAGCGGGAGTACAGATACGCAGTATTTT.

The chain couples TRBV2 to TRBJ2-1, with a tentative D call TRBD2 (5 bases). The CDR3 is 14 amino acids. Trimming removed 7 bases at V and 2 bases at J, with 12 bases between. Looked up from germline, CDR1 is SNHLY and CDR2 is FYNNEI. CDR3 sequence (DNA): TGTGCCAGCACCGGTGGGAGCCCCTACAATGAGCAGTTCTTC. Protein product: CASTGGSPYNEQFF.